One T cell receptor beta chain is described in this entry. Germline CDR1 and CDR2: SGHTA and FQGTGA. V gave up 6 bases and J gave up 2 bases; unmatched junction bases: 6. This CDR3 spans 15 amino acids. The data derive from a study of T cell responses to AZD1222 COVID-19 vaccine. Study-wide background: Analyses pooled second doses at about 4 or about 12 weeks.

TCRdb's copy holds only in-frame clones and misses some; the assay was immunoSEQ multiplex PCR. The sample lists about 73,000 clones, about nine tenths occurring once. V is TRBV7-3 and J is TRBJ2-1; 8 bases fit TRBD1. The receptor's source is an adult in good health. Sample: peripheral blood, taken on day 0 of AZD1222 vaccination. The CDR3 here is CASSLWDRPYNEQFF. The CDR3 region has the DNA TGTGCCAGCAGTTTATGGGACAGGCCCTACAATGAGCAGTTCTTC. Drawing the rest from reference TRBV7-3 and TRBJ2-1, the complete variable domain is GAGVSQTPSNKVTEKGKYVELRCDPISGHTALYWYRQSLGQGPEFLIYFQGTGAADDSGLPNDRFFAVRPEGSVSTLKIQRTERGDSAVYLCASSLWDRPYNEQFFGPGTRLTVL.